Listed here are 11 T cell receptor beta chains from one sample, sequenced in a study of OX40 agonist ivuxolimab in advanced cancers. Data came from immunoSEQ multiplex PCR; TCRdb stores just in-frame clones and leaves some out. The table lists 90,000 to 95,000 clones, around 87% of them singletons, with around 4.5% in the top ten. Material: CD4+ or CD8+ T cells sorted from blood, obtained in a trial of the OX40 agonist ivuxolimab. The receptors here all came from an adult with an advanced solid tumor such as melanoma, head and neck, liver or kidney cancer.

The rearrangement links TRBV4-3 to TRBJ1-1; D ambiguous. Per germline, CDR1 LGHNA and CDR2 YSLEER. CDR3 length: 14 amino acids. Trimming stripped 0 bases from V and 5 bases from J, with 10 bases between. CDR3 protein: CASSQDPSRTEAFF. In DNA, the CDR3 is TGCGCCAGCAGCCAAGACCCCAGTCGAACTGAAGCTTTCTTT.

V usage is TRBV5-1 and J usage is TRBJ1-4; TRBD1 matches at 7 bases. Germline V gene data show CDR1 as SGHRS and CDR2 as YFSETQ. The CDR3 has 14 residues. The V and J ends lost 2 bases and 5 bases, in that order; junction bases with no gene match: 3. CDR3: CASSFDRANEKLFF. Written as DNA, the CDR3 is TGCGCCAGCAGCTTCGACAGGGCGAATGAAAAACTGTTTTTT. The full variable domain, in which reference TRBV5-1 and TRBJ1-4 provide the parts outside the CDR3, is KAGVTQTPRYLIKTRGQQVTLSCSPISGHRSVSWYQQTPGQGLQFLFEYFSETQRNKGNFPGRFSGRQFSNSRSEMNVSTLELGDSALYLCASSFDRANEKLFFGSGTQLSVL.

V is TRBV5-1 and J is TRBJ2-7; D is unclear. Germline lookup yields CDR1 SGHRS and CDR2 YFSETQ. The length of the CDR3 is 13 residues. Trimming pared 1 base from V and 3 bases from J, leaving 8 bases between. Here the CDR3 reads CASSLTDSYEQYF. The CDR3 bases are TGCGCCAGCAGCTTGACAGATAGCTACGAGCAGTACTTC.

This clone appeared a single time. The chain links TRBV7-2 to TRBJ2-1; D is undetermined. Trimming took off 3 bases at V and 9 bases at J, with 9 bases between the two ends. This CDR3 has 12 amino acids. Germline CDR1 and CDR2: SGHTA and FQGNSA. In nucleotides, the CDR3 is TGTGCCAGCAGCTTTGAGGTTGGTGAGCAGTTCTTC. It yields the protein CASSFEVGEQFF.

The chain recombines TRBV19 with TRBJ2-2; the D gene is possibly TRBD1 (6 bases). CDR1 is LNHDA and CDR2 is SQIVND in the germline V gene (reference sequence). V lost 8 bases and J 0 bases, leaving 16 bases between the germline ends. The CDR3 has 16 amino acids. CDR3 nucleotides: TGTGCCAGTTCGAACGACAGGTTCGCGAACACCGGGGAGCTGTTTTTT. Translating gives CASSNDRFANTGELFF.

The CDR3 loop reads CASSPGPSGELFF. In nucleotides, the CDR3 is TGTGCCAGCAGCCCAGGACCGTCCGGGGAGCTGTTTTTT. This chain links TRBV14 with TRBJ2-2; no definite D call. Trimming left V 4 bases short and J 6 bases short, with 9 bases between. This CDR3 spans 13 amino acids. CDR1 SGHDN and CDR2 FVKESK come from the germline V gene.

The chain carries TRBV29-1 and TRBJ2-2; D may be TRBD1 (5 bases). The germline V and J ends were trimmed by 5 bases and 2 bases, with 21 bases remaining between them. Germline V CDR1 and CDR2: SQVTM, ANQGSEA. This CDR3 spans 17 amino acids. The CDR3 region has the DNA TGCAGCGTTCAACCAGACAGTACATCCCAAAACACCGGGGAGCTGTTTTTT. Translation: CSVQPDSTSQNTGELFF.

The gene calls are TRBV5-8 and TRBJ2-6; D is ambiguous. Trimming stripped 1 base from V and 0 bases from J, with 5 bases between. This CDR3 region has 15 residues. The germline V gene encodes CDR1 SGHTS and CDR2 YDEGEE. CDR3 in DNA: TGTGCCAGCAGCTTGCGCCGCTCTGGGGCCAACGTCCTGACTTTC. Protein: CASSLRRSGANVLTF. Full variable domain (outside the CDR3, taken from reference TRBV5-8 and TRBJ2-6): EAGVTQSPTHLIKTRGQQATLRCSPISGHTSVYWYQQALGLGLQFLLWYDEGEERNRGNFPPRFSGRQFPNYSSELNVNALELEDSALYLCASSLRRSGANVLTFGAGSRLTVL.

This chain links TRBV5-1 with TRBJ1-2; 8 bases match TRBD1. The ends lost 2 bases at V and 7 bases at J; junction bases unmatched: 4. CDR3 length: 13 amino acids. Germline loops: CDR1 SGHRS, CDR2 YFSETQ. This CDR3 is CASSFQGASGYTF. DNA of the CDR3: TGCGCCAGCAGCTTTCAGGGGGCTAGTGGCTACACCTTC.

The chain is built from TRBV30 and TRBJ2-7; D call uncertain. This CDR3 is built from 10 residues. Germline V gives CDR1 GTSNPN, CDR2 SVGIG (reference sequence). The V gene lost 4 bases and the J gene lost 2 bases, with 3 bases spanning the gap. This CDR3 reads CAWNPYEQYV. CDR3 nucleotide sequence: TGTGCCTGGAATCCCTACGAGCAGTACGTC.

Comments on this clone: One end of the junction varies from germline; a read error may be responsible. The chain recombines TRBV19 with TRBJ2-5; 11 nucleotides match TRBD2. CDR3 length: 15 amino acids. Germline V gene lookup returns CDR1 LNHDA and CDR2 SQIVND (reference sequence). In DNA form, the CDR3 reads TGTGCCAGTACTATAGCGGGAGGGCCGGGAGAGACCCAGTACTTC. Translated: CASTIAGGPGETQYF.